These T cell receptor beta chains were read from a single sample in a study of cytomegalovirus exposure and HLA in healthy donors. Only in-frame clones appear in the TCRdb table, and some are missing; sequencing was by immunoSEQ multiplex PCR. The table records 47,000 or so clones, 92% of them present only once. The sample was PBMCs. The receptors come from a man aged 18-30 years in good health and CMV-seronegative. The CDR3 runs from the conserved cysteine through the conserved F or W. The order of the fields is clone size, CDR3 length, V gene, D gene, J gene, CDR3 DNA, CDR3 protein. A D gene is named only where the DNA matches it firmly. Some rows mark clone size as missing; the rest say once, few, many or name a class of expanded clone.

>NA|18|TRBV28|TRBD1|TRBJ1-5
TGTGCCAGCACCCACCCTGAGGGACAGGGAATGCGCAATCAGCCCCAGCATTTT
CASTHPEGQGMRNQPQHF
>NA|15|TRBV28|NA|TRBJ2-7
TGTGCCAGCAGTTTCATACCAGGTTCCTCCTACGAGCAGTACTTC
CASSFIPGSSYEQYF
>NA|15|TRBV6-6|NA|TRBJ2-1
TGTGCCAGCGGGGACATGGGAGTTACTTACAATGAGCAGTTCTTC
CASGDMGVTYNEQFF
>NA|19|TRBV7-3|TRBD2|TRBJ2-3
TGTGCCAGCAGCTTATTACCCGGGACTAGCGGGAGGCTCACAGATACGCAGTATTTT
CASSLLPGTSGRLTDTQYF
>NA|14|TRBV9|TRBD1|TRBJ1-5
TGTGCCAGCAGCGCCACAGGGGGTGATCAGCCCCAGCATTTT
CASSATGGDQPQHF
>NA|15|TRBV9|NA|TRBJ2-2
TGTGCCAGCAGCGTAGGAGGGGGGAACACCGGGGAGCTGTTTTTT
CASSVGGGNTGELFF
>NA|15|TRBV5-4|TRBD1|TRBJ2-1
TGTGCCAGCAGCATCGACAGGGTAGTAGGTAATGAGCAGTTCTTC
CASSIDRVVGNEQFF
>once|14|TRBV4-3|NA|TRBJ2-2
TGCGCCAGCAGCCAAGGGAGGGGTGCCGGGGAGCTGTTTTTT
CASSQGRGAGELFF
>NA|16|TRBV9|NA|TRBJ2-7
TGTGCCAGCGCCCTGTCCGGAGCCTCGCCCACCTACGAGCAGTACTTC
CASALSGASPTYEQYF
>once|16|TRBV18|TRBD1|TRBJ2-4
TGTGCCAGCTCATCAACGGGGGACAGGGTAGAAAACATTCAGTACTTC
CASSSTGDRVENIQYF
>NA|14|TRBV11-2|TRBD2|TRBJ2-3
TGTGCCAGCAGCTCCCGCCCGGGGGGAGATACGCAGTATTTT
CASSSRPGGDTQYF
>NA|14|TRBV5-6|NA|TRBJ2-5
TGTGCCAGCAGTTTCGCCCCAGGGATTGAGACCCAGTACTTC
CASSFAPGIETQYF
>NA|14|TRBV28|NA|TRBJ2-5
TGTGCCAGCAGCTTTGCCCGAGAGGTTGAGACCCAGTACTTC
CASSFAREVETQYF
>NA|18|TRBV2|TRBD1|TRBJ2-1
TGTGCCAGCAGTTTTACAGGGGCGGCCTTTAACGTTGGCAATGAGCAGTTCTTC
CASSFTGAAFNVGNEQFF
>once|15|TRBV29-1|TRBD2|TRBJ2-5
TGCAGCGTTGAAGGATTAGCGGGAGCTCAAGAGACCCAGTACTTC
CSVEGLAGAQETQYF
>NA|15|TRBV30|NA|TRBJ2-1
TGTGCCTGCCCAGGCCAGGGGCCTGCGAACAATGAGCAGTTCTTC
CACPGQGPANNEQFF
>NA|14|TRBV11-2|TRBD1|TRBJ1-4
TGTGCCAGCAGCACGGACAGGGGAAATGAAAAACTGTTTTTT
CASSTDRGNEKLFF
>NA|16|TRBV7-6|TRBD2|TRBJ2-5
TGTGCCAGCAGCTCTAAGCGGGAAGTCTTGGGCGAGACCCAGTACTTC
CASSSKREVLGETQYF
>NA|16|TRBV19|TRBD1|TRBJ1-4
TGTGCCAGTAGTACCGGACAGGGGGCAACTAATGAAAAACTGTTTTTT
CASSTGQGATNEKLFF
>NA|15|TRBV4-1|NA|TRBJ2-2
TGCGCCAGCAGCCTTCGACAGGCGGGCACCGGGGAGCTGTTTTTT
CASSLRQAGTGELFF
>NA|16|TRBV10-2|TRBD2|TRBJ2-5
TGCGCCAGCAGAGGGTCGGGTCTAGCGGAGAGGGAGACCCAGTACTTC
CASRGSGLAERETQYF
>NA|14|TRBV11-2|NA|TRBJ1-5
TGTGCCAGCAGCCCCACAGGGAGCAATCAGCCCCAGCATTTT
CASSPTGSNQPQHF
>NA|12|TRBV7-9|TRBD1|TRBJ1-5
TGTGCCAGCAGCTTCGGAGGGACAGGCCTGTCATTT
CASSFGGTGLSF
>NA|14|TRBV27|NA|TRBJ2-2
TGTGCCAGCAGTTTAAGCGTGGGCACCGGGGAGCTGTTTTTT
CASSLSVGTGELFF
>NA|13|TRBV19|TRBD2|TRBJ2-1
TGTGCCACCGTTAGCGGGGTATACAATGAGCAGTTCTTC
CATVSGVYNEQFF
>NA|15|TRBV19|TRBD2|TRBJ2-3
TGTGCCAGTAGTATGGGACTAGCGAGCACAGATACGCAGTATTTT
CASSMGLASTDTQYF
>NA|16|TRBV14|NA|TRBJ1-2
TGTGCCAGCAGCCAAGATGGCACAGGGACATTGTATGGCTACACCTTC
CASSQDGTGTLYGYTF
>NA|16|TRBV5-1|TRBD1|TRBJ2-7
TGCGCCAGCAGCACAAGAGGATGGGCAGGGGGCGGCGAGCAGTACTTC
CASSTRGWAGGGEQYF
>NA|15|TRBV5-6|TRBD1|TRBJ1-1
TGTGCCAGCAGCAGATCAGGGGGCGTGAACACTGAAGCTTTCTTT
CASSRSGGVNTEAFF
>NA|14|TRBV7-9|TRBD2|TRBJ2-5
TGTGCCAGCAGCTCTGGACTAGCTCAAGAGACCCAGTACTTC
CASSSGLAQETQYF
>NA|14|TRBV7-8|TRBD2|TRBJ2-1
TGTGCCAGCAGCAGGACTAGCGGGGGAAATGAGCAGTTCTTC
CASSRTSGGNEQFF
>NA|13|TRBV28|NA|TRBJ2-2
TGTGCCAGCAGTGTTACAGTAACCGGGGAGCTGTTTTTT
CASSVTVTGELFF
>NA|13|TRBV10-2|NA|TRBJ2-1
TGCGCCAGCACGGGACTCCTATACAATGAGCAGTTCTTC
CASTGLLYNEQFF
>NA|12|TRBV19|NA|TRBJ1-2
TGTGCCAGTAGCCAGGACTTTTATGGCTACACCTTC
CASSQDFYGYTF
>NA|15|TRBV9|NA|TRBJ1-5
TGTGCCAGCAGCGCCAGGGATTATAGCAATCAGCCCCAGCATTTT
CASSARDYSNQPQHF
>NA|16|TRBV5-5|TRBD2|TRBJ2-5
TGTGCCAGCAGCTTGTTACCAGCGGGAGGATTGGAGACCCAGTACTTC
CASSLLPAGGLETQYF
>NA|14|TRBV10-2|NA|TRBJ2-1
TGCGCCAGCAGTGACAGCGCCTGGGACAATGAGCAGTTCTTC
CASSDSAWDNEQFF
>NA|19|TRBV19|TRBD2|TRBJ2-1
TGTGCCAGTAGCAGGTCGGGGACTAGCGGGAGCCCCGCAGAAAATGAGCAGTTCTTC
CASSRSGTSGSPAENEQFF
>NA|17|TRBV7-8|NA|TRBJ1-5
TGTGCCAGCAGCTTAACAACGGGGGAAGGAAGCAATCAGCCCCAGCATTTT
CASSLTTGEGSNQPQHF
>once|15|TRBV30|NA|TRBJ2-3
TGTGCCTGGAGTCGTCTTACTAGCTCCACAGATACGCAGTATTTT
CAWSRLTSSTDTQYF
>NA|15|TRBV5-1|NA|TRBJ2-7
TGCGCCAGCAGACGCGGTAGGGGGTCCCCTTACGAGCAGTACTTC
CASRRGRGSPYEQYF
>once|14|TRBV10-3|TRBD2|TRBJ2-5
TGTGCCATCAGTGCGCGGCGGGAGGGGGAGACCCAGTACTTC
CAISARREGETQYF
>NA|15|TRBV5-1|NA|TRBJ2-7
TGCGCCAGCAGCTGGGACTTGGAGGGACCCTACGAGCAGTACTTC
CASSWDLEGPYEQYF
>NA|12|TRBV5-1|NA|TRBJ2-7
TGCGCCAGCAGCTTGGCAGGGAGGGAGCAGTACTTC
CASSLAGREQYF
>NA|11|TRBV20-1|NA|TRBJ2-1
TGCAGTGCCTCTTCTCACAATGAGCAGTTCTTC
CSASSHNEQFF
>NA|23|TRBV28|TRBD2|TRBJ2-1
TGTGCCAGCAGTTTAGGACAGGCGAGACCGGGACTAGCGGGAACGGGACTACTCAATGAGCAGTTCTTC
CASSLGQARPGLAGTGLLNEQFF
>NA|13|TRBV27|NA|TRBJ1-5
TGTGCCAGCAGGTCGGTTGGCAATCAGCCCCAGCATTTT
CASRSVGNQPQHF
>NA|13|TRBV18|TRBD1|TRBJ2-7
TGTGCCAGCTCGCGGGACAGGGCCTACGAGCAGTACTTC
CASSRDRAYEQYF